There are a few counts of the clone carrying this T cell receptor (beta chain). Its antigen is as yet unknown. One end of the junction fails to match germline, which may point to a read error. All donors were healthy Caucasians. This specimen comes from a study of identical twins. Whole-study results and caveats: High-abundance cord blood beta clonotypes had fewer insertions; memory repertoires showed none.

Via MiXCR, TCRdb re-called the 5' RACE reads, giving one row per CDR3 protein. The sample records approximately 490,000 distinct CDR3 sequences, approximately 20% being singletons. This CDR3 region has 13 residues. These data also featured in a second study, about yellow fever vaccine responses in identical twins.

The sequencing input was CD4+ T cells sorted from blood. The V call is TRBV12-3 or TRBV12-4, the J call TRBJ2-7, with D hard to call. The TCR comes from a woman between 18 and 30 years old in good health. The CDR3 is CASSLNDAYQQYF. The CDR3 DNA is TGTGCCAGCAGTTTGAACGATGCCTACCAGCAGTACTTC.